The 18 T cell receptor beta chains below come from one sample, sequenced in a study of cytomegalovirus exposure and HLA in healthy donors. The PCR was carried out with 60 Vbeta primers and 13 Jbeta primers. Sequencing was performed with immunoSEQ multiplex PCR; in TCRdb, only in-frame clones are kept and a portion is missing. Of 100,000 to 150,000 clones listed, about 80% are singletons. Source material: PBMCs. These receptors came from a man aged 35 to 55 in good health and CMV-seronegative.

This clone was seen only a few times. The chain links TRBV7-7 to TRBJ2-5; possibly TRBD2 for D (7 bases). The CDR3 has 15 residues. Germline-derived CDR1 and CDR2 are SSHAT and FNYEAQ (reference sequence). V was shortened by 3 bases and J by 2 bases, with 13 bases between the two germline ends. The CDR3 DNA is TGTGCCAGCAGCTTGGGGGGGGCTGTACAAGAGACCCAGTACTTC. It codes for CASSLGGAVQETQYF.

With respect to this clone: A read error may produce the germline difference seen at one junction end. The rearrangement joins TRBV7-6 to TRBJ2-3, with 7 bases that match TRBD1. The CDR3 length is 14 residues. Germline V gene sequence: CDR1 SGHVS, CDR2 FNYEAQ. The CDR3 here is CASSLRMGTVTQYF. The CDR3 bases are TGTGCCAGCAGCTTACGAATGGGGACAGTTACGCAGTATTTT.

The rearrangement uses TRBV19 and TRBJ1-5, with 8 bases aligning to TRBD1. This CDR3 region has 15 residues. V was pared by 3 bases and J by 9 bases, with 10 bases of the junction left unmatched. From germline, CDR1 is LNHDA and CDR2 SQIVND (reference sequence). Here the CDR3 reads CASSIPRGLSGPQHF. The CDR3 DNA reads as TGTGCCAGTAGTATTCCCAGGGGGCTTAGTGGGCCCCAGCATTTT.

The gene calls are TRBV25-1 and TRBJ1-2; a weak D match, TRBD1 (5 bases). The V and J ends lost 4 bases and 8 bases respectively, with 14 bases between them. This CDR3 has 13 residues. CDR1 and CDR2 from the germline V gene are MGHDK and SYGVNS. In DNA form, the CDR3 reads TGTGCCAGCAGTGCCCAGGGCGCCGGGGGCTACACCTTC. Residues: CASSAQGAGGYTF.

This chain connects TRBV19 to TRBJ1-5, with TRBD1 matching 10 bases. The germline V gene encodes CDR1 LNHDA and CDR2 SQIVND (reference sequence). CDR3 length: 15 amino acids. V shed 0 bases, J shed 6 bases, and the junction held 2 bases outside the gene matches. Written as DNA, the CDR3 is TGTGCCAGTAGTATAGAGGGACAGGGGTCTCAGCCCCAGCATTTT. Translation: CASSIEGQGSQPQHF.

This clone was observed a single time. The V gene is TRBV28, the J gene TRBJ2-1; 13 bases match TRBD2. Germline CDR1 MDHEN, CDR2 SYDVKM. The length of the CDR3 is 16 residues. After removal of 3 bases from V and 2 bases from J, the junction contained 1 base not matched to a gene. CDR3 DNA sequence: TGTGCCAGCAGTTTCGGGACTAGCGGGGCCTACAATGAGCAGTTCTTC. This encodes CASSFGTSGAYNEQFF.

The chain links TRBV6-1 to TRBJ2-7, with D perhaps TRBD1 (6 bases). The V and J ends lost 5 bases and 3 bases respectively, with 11 bases between them. The CDR3 contains 13 residues. Germline lookup yields CDR1 MNHNS and CDR2 SASEGT. The CDR3 reads CASSHGQNYEQYF. The DNA for the CDR3 is TGTGCCAGCAGTCACGGACAGAACTACGAGCAGTACTTC.

The gene calls are TRBV5-1 and TRBJ2-3; 9 bases line up with TRBD2. This CDR3 region has 16 residues. Trimming at V came to 0 bases and at J to 0 bases, leaving 2 bases not matched to a gene. CDR1 SGHRS and CDR2 YFSETQ come from the germline V gene. This CDR3 is CASSLGLAESTDTQYF. CDR3 nucleotide sequence: TGCGCCAGCAGCTTGGGACTAGCGGAAAGCACAGATACGCAGTATTTT.

The chain employs TRBV19 and TRBJ2-7; D perhaps matches TRBD1 (6 bases). Germline CDR1 LNHDA, CDR2 SQIVND (reference sequence). The CDR3 spans 17 residues. With 4 bases removed from V and 0 bases from J, the gap between germline ends came to 19 bases. The CDR3: CASSTLPRDTYSYEQYF. The CDR3 region has the DNA TGTGCCAGTAGTACCTTACCTCGGGACACCTACTCCTACGAGCAGTACTTC.

This clone was observed a single time. The CDR3: CASSLSGTTYEQYF. CDR3 nucleotides: TGTGCCAGCAGCTTGAGCGGGACAACCTACGAGCAGTACTTC. This chain uses TRBV5-4 with TRBJ2-7; TRBD2 might be the D (7 bases). Germline V lookup: CDR1 SGHNT, CDR2 YYREEE (reference sequence). The CDR3 loop spans 14 amino acids. Trimming removed 1 base at V and 2 bases at J, with 10 bases between.

The rearrangement joins TRBV10-1 to TRBJ2-7; D uncertain. V gave up 0 bases and J gave up 2 bases, with 8 bases separating them. This CDR3 comprises 14 residues. Germline V gives CDR1 WNHNN, CDR2 SYGVQD (reference sequence). CDR3: CASSESGSPYEQYF. CDR3 DNA: TGCGCCAGCAGTGAGTCGGGCAGTCCCTACGAGCAGTACTTC.

The V and J genes are TRBV6-5 and TRBJ2-2; possibly TRBD2 for D (5 bases). V was trimmed by 6 bases and J by 1 base, leaving 6 bases between them. CDR3 length equals 13 residues. From germline, CDR1 is MNHEY and CDR2 SVGAGI. CDR3 sequence reads: CASSRGNTGELFF. CDR3 in DNA: TGTGCCAGCAGCCGGGGGAACACCGGGGAGCTGTTTTTT.

The V and J genes are TRBV28 and TRBJ1-5; D not certain. V was cut by 4 bases and J by 0 bases, with 13 bases left in between. CDR1 and CDR2 from the germline V gene are MDHEN and SYDVKM. The CDR3 has 16 residues. In DNA form, the CDR3 reads TGTGCCAGCAGTTCCCGGCGGGATCTTAGCAATCAGCCCCAGCATTTT. Translating gives CASSSRRDLSNQPQHF.

The chain links TRBV30 to TRBJ2-7, with D perhaps TRBD1 (6 bases). From germline, CDR1 is GTSNPN and CDR2 SVGIG (reference sequence). The V gene lost 1 base and the J gene lost 0 bases, with 13 bases spanning the gap. CDR3 length: 15 residues. CDR3 DNA sequence: TGTGCCTGGAGTGGAATAGGACAGAGCTCCTACGAGCAGTACTTC. The encoded protein is CAWSGIGQSSYEQYF.

The genes are TRBV2 and TRBJ2-6; 7 bases line up with TRBD1. J gave up 0 bases and V 4 bases, and 12 bases lay outside the gene matches. The CDR3 covers 19 residues. Germline CDR1 is SNHLY and CDR2 is FYNNEI. DNA for the CDR3: TGTGCCAGCAGTGCGAGGACCCAAAGGGACAGCTCTGGGGCCAACGTCCTGACTTTC. Translating it yields CASSARTQRDSSGANVLTF.

This chain joins TRBV18 and TRBJ1-1, with 11 nucleotides matching TRBD1. Germline CDR1 reads KGHSH; CDR2 reads LQKENI. The length of the CDR3 is 16 residues. The V segment lost 3 bases and the J segment 0 bases; nucleotides outside the gene matches: 3. The DNA for the CDR3 is TGTGCCAGCTCACCGGGGACAGGGGGACTGAACACTGAAGCTTTCTTT. Translating it yields CASSPGTGGLNTEAFF.

The V and J genes are TRBV5-1 and TRBJ1-5; 9 bases are a match to TRBD1. CDR3 length: 21 residues. CDR1 SGHRS and CDR2 YFSETQ come from the germline V gene. Losses at the gene ends were 0 bases for V and 0 bases for J; bases not matched to a gene: 16. In DNA form, the CDR3 reads TGCGCCAGCAGCTTGGCCGGGGACAGGGTGTTTTATCTTTATAGCAATCAGCCCCAGCATTTT. The encoded protein is CASSLAGDRVFYLYSNQPQHF.

Points on this clone: An end of the junction differs from the germline gene, which may be a read error. Here the CDR3 DNA reads TGTGCCAGCAGCAAAGAGACAGGGGCGGGTTACAATGAGCAGTTCTTC. Residues: CASSKETGAGYNEQFF. This chain joins TRBV4-2 and TRBJ2-1; 8 bases are a match to TRBD1. Germline assignment: CDR1 LGHNA and CDR2 YNFKEQ. This CDR3 region has 16 residues.